The 12 T cell receptor beta chains presented below share a single source sample, sequenced in a study of T cell responses to AZD1222 COVID-19 vaccine. Data came from immunoSEQ multiplex PCR; TCRdb stores just in-frame clones and leaves some out. The table has 100,000 to 150,000 clones, approximately 82% seen once. The specimen was peripheral blood, collected 28 days after the second AZD1222 dose. These TCRs come from an adult who received the AZD1222 COVID-19 vaccine.

This sequence joins TRBV3-1 (or the pseudogene TRBV3-2) and TRBJ1-6, with D unresolved. The CDR3 is made up of 14 amino acids. CDR1 is LGHDT and CDR2 is YNNKEL in the germline V gene (reference sequence). V was pared by 2 bases and J by 10 bases, with 12 bases between. As DNA, the CDR3 is TGTGCCAGCAGCCAAAAAGGGTCGAACTCACCCCTCCACTTT. Protein sequence: CASSQKGSNSPLHF.

This clone was seen only once. The V and J genes are TRBV14 and TRBJ1-1; D is undetermined. V lost 3 bases, J lost 3 bases, and 23 bases lay in between. CDR3 length equals 18 residues. Germline V CDR1 and CDR2: SGHDN, FVKESK. The CDR3 protein is CASSHQVLIEVRDTEAFF. CDR3 nucleotide sequence: TGTGCCAGCAGCCATCAGGTCCTGATCGAGGTTCGGGACACTGAAGCTTTCTTT.

The CDR3 sequence is CASSFSNGLLSGANVLTF. The CDR3 DNA sequence: TGTGCCAGCAGTTTCTCCAATGGACTGTTATCTGGGGCCAACGTCCTGACTTTC. The chain uses TRBV28 and TRBJ2-6; D is perhaps TRBD2 (5 bases). The CDR3 loop spans 18 amino acids. Trimming took 3 bases from V and 1 from J, leaving 16 bases between them. CDR1 MDHEN and CDR2 SYDVKM come from the germline V gene.

The chain is built from TRBV2 and TRBJ1-1; a weak D match, TRBD1 (6 bases). Trimming pared 7 bases from V and 5 bases from J, leaving 17 bases between. The germline V gene encodes CDR1 SNHLY and CDR2 FYNNEI. The CDR3 is made up of 14 amino acids. The CDR3 protein is CASIRTGIGTEAFF. The CDR3 DNA reads as TGTGCCAGCATTAGAACAGGGATTGGAACTGAAGCTTTCTTT.

CDR3 residues: CASSLFGAGANEKLFF. The CDR3 DNA is TGTGCCAGCAGTTTATTTGGGGCTGGGGCTAATGAAAAACTGTTTTTT. V gene TRBV28 combines with J gene TRBJ1-4, with a tentative D call TRBD1 (5 bases). V was cut by 1 base and J by 3 bases, with 12 bases left in between. The CDR3 is made up of 16 amino acids. Per the germline V gene, CDR1 is MDHEN and CDR2 is SYDVKM.

V is TRBV7-2 and J is TRBJ2-1; 13 nucleotides line up with TRBD2. Germline V gene lookup returns CDR1 SGHTA and CDR2 FQGNSA. The CDR3 consists of 18 residues. V dropped 4 bases and J dropped 0; count of bases not matched to a gene: 6. CDR3 nucleotide sequence: TGTGCCAGCAGCTGGAGGACTAGCGGGGGTAGCTCCTACAATGAGCAGTTCTTC. Translated, it gives CASSWRTSGGSSYNEQFF.

V usage is TRBV27 and J usage is TRBJ2-3, with D tentatively TRBD2 (6 bases). The V end was cut by 7 bases, the J end by 0 bases, with 14 bases between. From germline, CDR1 is MNHEY and CDR2 SMNVEV (reference sequence). The CDR3 spans 15 residues. The DNA of the CDR3 is TGTGCCAGCAAGCGGGCAGCAGGAAGCACAGATACGCAGTATTTT. This translates into CASKRAAGSTDTQYF.

This clone has a handful of counts. Here the CDR3 reads CASSAGQGRVGGEKLFF. DNA for the CDR3: TGTGCCAGCAGCGCGGGACAGGGGAGGGTCGGTGGTGAAAAACTGTTTTTT. The rearrangement uses TRBV5-4 and TRBJ1-4; 10 bases fit TRBD1. CDR1 is SGHNT and CDR2 is YYREEE in the germline V gene (reference sequence). V gave up 4 bases and J gave up 7 bases; unmatched junction bases: 13. The CDR3 is 17 residues long. Looking up the rest from reference TRBV5-4 and TRBJ1-4 gives the full variable domain: ETGVTQSPTHLIKTRGQQVTLRCSSQSGHNTVSWYQQALGQGPQFIFQYYREEENGRGNFPPRFSGLQFPNYSSELNVNALELDDSALYLCASSAGQGRVGGEKLFFGSGTQLSVL.

This sequence joins TRBV5-1 and TRBJ1-6; 7 bases are a match to TRBD1. V shed 4 bases, J shed 5 bases, and the junction held 3 bases outside the gene matches. The CDR3 extends over 14 amino acids. CDR1 is SGHRS, CDR2 YFSETQ, per germline. The CDR3 loop reads CASSQTGNNSPLHF. CDR3 DNA sequence: TGCGCCAGCAGCCAGACAGGGAATAATTCACCCCTCCACTTT.

This chain joins TRBV7-2 and TRBJ1-5, with 9 positions matching TRBD1. CDR1 and CDR2 (germline): SGHTA, FQGNSA. This CDR3 contains 16 residues. Germline trimming cut 2 bases from V and 4 bases from J; bases unmatched to any gene: 6. Written as DNA, the CDR3 is TGTGCCAGCAGCTTATCCGTGGACAGGGGTAATCAGCCCCAGCATTTT. Protein sequence: CASSLSVDRGNQPQHF.

The chain carries TRBV19 and TRBJ2-7, with 8 bases aligning to TRBD2. CDR3 length: 14 residues. V shed 3 bases and J 3 bases; nucleotides not matched to a gene: 4. From germline, CDR1 is LNHDA and CDR2 SQIVND (reference sequence). CDR3 nucleotide sequence: TGTGCCAGTAGTATCGGCCGGGGGGGCTACGAGCAGTACTTC. It codes for CASSIGRGGYEQYF.

The V call is TRBV18, the J call TRBJ2-7; maybe TRBD1 (7 bases). CDR1 KGHSH and CDR2 LQKENI come from the germline V gene. The length of the CDR3 is 17 residues. The V end was cut by 2 bases, the J end by 4 bases, with 21 bases between. The CDR3 reads CASSPDAQGTSGYEQYF. CDR3 coding DNA: TGTGCCAGCTCACCAGACGCACAGGGGACTTCGGGATACGAGCAGTACTTC.